A single sample is the source of the 3 T cell receptor beta chains below, sequenced in a study of cytomegalovirus exposure and HLA in healthy donors. Clones were read by immunoSEQ multiplex PCR, and TCRdb kept only the in-frame ones, dropping some. This table has some 49,000 clones, roughly 93% appearing once. Sequenced input: PBMCs. These receptors were obtained from a man between 18 and 35 years old in good health and CMV-seronegative.

The chain joins TRBV25-1 to TRBJ2-1; 7 bases line up with TRBD2. Germline V CDR1 and CDR2: MGHDK, SYGVNS. The CDR3 loop spans 16 amino acids. Trimming cost V 1 base and J 4 bases; bases outside gene matches: 7. The CDR3 DNA reads as TGTGCCAGCAGTGAATGGGGGGGAACGGGATACAATGAGCAGTTCTTC. Its protein is CASSEWGGTGYNEQFF.

The chain uses TRBV28 and TRBJ2-3, with D possibly matching TRBD2 (6 bases). The CDR3 sequence is 17 residues long. CDR1 is MDHEN and CDR2 is SYDVKM in the germline V gene. Trimming took off 6 bases at V and 4 bases at J, with 23 bases between the two ends. CDR3 nucleotides: TGTGCCAGCAGCCCCGCACGTTCGGGGGAGATACCAGATACGCAGTATTTT. This gives the protein CASSPARSGEIPDTQYF.

This chain joins TRBV18 and TRBJ2-5; D possibly corresponds to TRBD2 (6 bases). Trimming cost V 1 base and J 5 bases, with 11 bases left between them. This CDR3 is built from 14 residues. The germline gives CDR1 KGHSH, CDR2 LQKENI. The DNA of the CDR3 is TGTGCCAGCTCACCACGACGGGGAGGCGAGACCCAGTACTTC. It specifies CASSPRRGGETQYF. The variable domain in full, with the rest retrieved from reference TRBV18 and TRBJ2-5, is NAGVMQNPRHLVRRRGQEARLRCSPMKGHSHVYWYRQLPEEGLKFMVYLQKENIIDESGMPKERFSAEFPKEGPSILRIQQVVRGDSAAYFCASSPRRGGETQYFGPGTRLLVL.